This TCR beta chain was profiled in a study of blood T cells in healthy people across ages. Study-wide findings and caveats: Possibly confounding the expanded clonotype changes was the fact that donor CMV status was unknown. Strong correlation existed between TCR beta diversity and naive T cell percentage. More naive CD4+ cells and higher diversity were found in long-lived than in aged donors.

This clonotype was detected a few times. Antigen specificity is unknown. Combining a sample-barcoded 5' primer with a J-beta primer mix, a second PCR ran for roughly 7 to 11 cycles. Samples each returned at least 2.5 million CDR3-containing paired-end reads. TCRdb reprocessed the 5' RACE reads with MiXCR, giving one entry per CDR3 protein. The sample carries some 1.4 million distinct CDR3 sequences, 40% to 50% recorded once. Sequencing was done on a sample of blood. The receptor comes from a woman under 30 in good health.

The CDR3 loop is CSVEETQEANEKLFF. The CDR3 bases are TGCAGCGTTGAAGAGACACAGGAGGCTAATGAAAAACTGTTTTTT. The V gene is TRBV29-1, the J gene TRBJ1-4; TRBD1 is a possible D gene (5 bases). Trimming removed 0 bases at V and 3 bases at J, with 11 bases between. The CDR3 totals 15 residues. Germline loops: CDR1 SQVTM, CDR2 ANQGSEA.